Listed below are T cell receptor beta chains from one sample, sequenced in a study of blood T cell repertoires in COVID-19. Sequencing used immunoSEQ multiplex PCR; TCRdb keeps in-frame clones, though not all of them. The sample contains 50,000 to 75,000 clones, around 77% of which appear only once. The sequencing input was peripheral blood. These receptors came from an elderly man with active or convalescent COVID-19. Each CDR3 is given without its conserved first and last residue.

J gene	V gene	CDR3 protein
TRBJ1-2	TRBV18	ASSPASEGNYGYT
TRBJ2-3	TRBV3-1/TRBV3-2	ASSQGGGSGTDTQY
TRBJ1-4	TRBV5-1	ASSLLDRTNEKLF
TRBJ2-2	TRBV2	ASGGQVVGELF
TRBJ1-2	TRBV3-1/TRBV3-2	ASSQGGNYGYT
TRBJ2-3	TRBV5-1	ASSPNAGPITDTQY
TRBJ1-2	TRBV6-5	ASSLHRDGYT
TRBJ1-1	TRBV7-9	ASGSHAGGAF
TRBJ2-5	TRBV5-1	ASSLSGGASQETQY
TRBJ1-2	TRBV4-1	ASSQGRGHYGYT
TRBJ2-4	TRBV20-1	SATSGYIQY
TRBJ1-1	TRBV2	VSSEGGQGADEAF
TRBJ2-1	TRBV7-3	ASSPDRGHNEQF
TRBJ2-3	TRBV24-1	ATGTSVTDTQY
TRBJ2-4	TRBV18	ASSPRLTSGSGKNIQY
TRBJ1-2	TRBV6-2/TRBV6-3	ASSSYPVGYT
TRBJ2-1	TRBV24-1	ATLRDRGHNEQF
TRBJ1-3	TRBV19	ASSRRAVNSGNTLY
TRBJ2-2	TRBV6-5	ASSYLDSTGELF
TRBJ2-2	TRBV3-1/TRBV3-2	ASSQDYRSIGELF
TRBJ2-3	TRBV3-1/TRBV3-2	ASSQDLRGPTDTQY
TRBJ1-2	TRBV5-6	ASSPGWGGATGDPYGYT
TRBJ2-2	TRBV3-1/TRBV3-2	ASSIRVGELF
TRBJ2-3	TRBV24-1	ATSDPGQGSGDTQY
TRBJ2-4	TRBV5-4	ASSLGTGVAN
TRBJ2-1	TRBV19	ASSLGGTVQNEQF
TRBJ1-2	TRBV18	ASSPARQGSNYGYT
TRBJ2-5	TRBV18	ASSPPSAGVTETQY
TRBJ2-1	TRBV11-3	ASSPGLLYNEQF
TRBJ1-2	TRBV5-5	ASSLGGTDNYGYT
TRBJ1-2	TRBV6-6	AGRQGEGGYT
TRBJ2-1	TRBV18	ASSPQGGNEQF
TRBJ1-1	TRBV4-3	ASSQSNGREAF
TRBJ2-1	TRBV19	ASSIMGQGGMEQF
TRBJ1-1	TRBV18	ASSPPTGEAF
TRBJ2-3	TRBV29-1	SVGQVLSTDTQY
TRBJ2-1	TRBV5-1	ASSLGTSGPNEQF
TRBJ2-1	TRBV9	ASSAPTSGRGGEQF
TRBJ1-2	TRBV11-2	ASSATRAGNYGYT
TRBJ2-7	TRBV6-2/TRBV6-3	ASSSLTGTGIGEQY
TRBJ1-1	TRBV3-1/TRBV3-2	ASSQQAWNTEAF
TRBJ2-5	TRBV27	ASSLFSSGSQETQY
TRBJ1-4	TRBV19	ASTENEKLF
TRBJ2-1	TRBV6-6	ATSTGVSNEQF
TRBJ1-3	TRBV14	ASSLPYAGLNTIY
TRBJ1-2	TRBV2	ASTSDRAYGYT
TRBJ2-3	TRBV6-2/TRBV6-3	ASSRGDTQY
TRBJ2-4	TRBV12-2	ASRPTPISRLATLNIQY
TRBJ1-5	TRBV3-1/TRBV3-2	ASSHSGQGENQPQH
TRBJ1-2	TRBV5-4	ASRETQGPADYGYT
TRBJ2-5	TRBV29-1	SILPGGTGFFEAETQY
TRBJ1-1	TRBV2	ASSEWDSLNTEAF
TRBJ2-1	TRBV5-4	ASSLAGLAGGPGRGEQF
TRBJ2-6	TRBV7-3	ASSPSGGPLSGANVLT
TRBJ1-3	TRBV12-3/TRBV12-4	ASSVGTGNTIY
TRBJ1-6	TRBV18	ASSPSGDSLH
TRBJ1-2	TRBV19	ASSRREMSYGYT